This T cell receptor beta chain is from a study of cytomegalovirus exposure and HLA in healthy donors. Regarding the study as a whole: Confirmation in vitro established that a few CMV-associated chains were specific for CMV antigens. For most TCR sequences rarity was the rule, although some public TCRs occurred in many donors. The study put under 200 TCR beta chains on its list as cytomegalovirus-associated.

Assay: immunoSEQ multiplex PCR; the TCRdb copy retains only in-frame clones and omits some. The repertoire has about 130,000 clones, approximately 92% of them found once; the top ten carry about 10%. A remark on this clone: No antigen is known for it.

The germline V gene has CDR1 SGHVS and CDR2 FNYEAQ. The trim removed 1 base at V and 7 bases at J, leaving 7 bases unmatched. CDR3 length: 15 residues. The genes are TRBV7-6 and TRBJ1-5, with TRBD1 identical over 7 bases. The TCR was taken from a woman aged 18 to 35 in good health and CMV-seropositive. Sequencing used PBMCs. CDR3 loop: CASSLGGQIGQPQHF. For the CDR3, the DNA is TGTGCCAGCAGCTTAGGGGGACAGATCGGGCAGCCCCAGCATTTT. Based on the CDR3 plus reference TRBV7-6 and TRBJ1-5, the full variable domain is GAGVSQSPRYKVTKRGQDVALRCDPISGHVSLYWYRQALGQGPEFLTYFNYEAQQDKSGLPNDRFSAERPEGSISTLTIQRTEQRDSAMYRCASSLGGQIGQPQHFGDGTRLSIL.